These T cell receptor beta chains were read from a single sample in a study of Ad26.COV2.S vaccination and SARS-CoV-2 variants. The table came from immunoSEQ multiplex PCR; TCRdb's copy has only in-frame clones and leaves some out. The table records approximately 480,000 clones, approximately 90% of them present only once. Source: peripheral blood, taken in a trial of Ad26.COV2.S vaccine versus placebo. The receptor source for this set is a person aged 18-65 years who received the Ad26.COV2.S COVID-19 vaccine or a placebo. The CDR3 runs from the conserved cysteine through the conserved F or W. The order of the fields is clone size, D gene, J gene, V gene, CDR3 protein, CDR3 DNA. A D gene is named only where the DNA matches it firmly. A row's size may be missing; if present it is once, few, many or a size class.

>.|TRBD2|TRBJ2-3|TRBV4-3
CASSQGPSGSTDTQYF
TGCGCCAGCAGCCAAGGGCCTAGCGGAAGCACAGATACGCAGTATTTT
>.|.|TRBJ1-2|TRBV3-1/TRBV3-2
CASSQDLIEASGYTF
TGTGCCAGCAGCCAAGATCTCATCGAGGCGAGCGGCTACACCTTC
>.|TRBD2|TRBJ2-3|TRBV19
CASSSRTSGSTDTQYF
TGTGCCAGTAGTTCACGGACTAGCGGGAGTACAGATACGCAGTATTTT
>.|.|TRBJ2-7|TRBV15
CATSSRREGLEQYF
TGTGCCACCAGCAGTCGTCGAGAGGGGCTCGAGCAGTACTTC
>few|TRBD1|TRBJ1-1|TRBV24-1
CATSDRGSTEAFF
TGTGCCACCAGCGACAGGGGCAGCACTGAAGCTTTCTTT
>.|.|TRBJ1-4|TRBV27
CASTGNLRDGNEKLFF
TGTGCCAGCACCGGCAATCTCCGGGACGGAAATGAAAAACTGTTTTTT
>once|TRBD2|TRBJ2-5|TRBV5-1
CASSQLAAAETQYF
TGCGCCAGCAGCCAGCTAGCGGCAGCGGAGACCCAGTACTTC
>.|.|TRBJ2-5|TRBV5-4
CASRPELASETQYF
TGTGCCAGCAGACCCGAGCTAGCTTCAGAGACCCAGTACTTC
>.|.|TRBJ2-7|TRBV27
CASSSSSYEQYF
TGTGCCAGCAGTTCCAGCTCCTACGAGCAGTACTTC
>.|.|TRBJ1-5|TRBV27
CASSLAGAGQPQHF
TGTGCCAGCAGTTTGGCAGGGGCAGGACAGCCCCAGCATTTT
>.|TRBD1|TRBJ2-5|TRBV19
CASDGGQGAGGPQETQYF
TGTGCCAGTGACGGAGGACAGGGAGCCGGCGGGCCGCAAGAGACCCAGTACTTC
>few|.|TRBJ1-3|TRBV7-2
CASSSRDLTRNTIYF
TGTGCCAGCAGCTCCCGGGACCTGACACGAAACACCATATATTTT
>once|.|TRBJ1-6|TRBV28
CASGEGFESPLHF
TGTGCCAGCGGGGAAGGCTTCGAGTCACCCCTCCACTTT
>.|.|TRBJ1-1|TRBV4-2
CASSQDSLGSNTEAFF
TGTGCCAGCAGCCAAGATAGTCTCGGCTCGAACACTGAAGCTTTCTTT
>.|.|TRBJ2-3|TRBV5-6
CASSLEGTPRGTQYF
TGTGCCAGCAGCTTGGAGGGGACGCCGAGGGGTACGCAGTATTTT
>.|.|TRBJ1-1|TRBV30
CAWGNHTEAFF
TGTGCCTGGGGCAACCACACTGAAGCTTTCTTT
>.|TRBD1|TRBJ2-5|TRBV7-3
CASSSRGRGGETQYF
TGTGCCAGCAGCTCCAGGGGGCGGGGTGGAGAGACCCAGTACTTC
>.|.|TRBJ2-4|TRBV29-1
CSVYNRELAKNIQYF
TGCAGCGTTTATAACAGAGAACTAGCCAAAAACATTCAGTACTTC
>few|.|TRBJ2-2|TRBV6-4
CASSRDSTGELFF
TGTGCCAGCAGTCGGGACTCCACCGGGGAGCTGTTTTTT
>.|TRBD1|TRBJ2-7|TRBV30
CAADREYF
TGTGCCGCTGACAGGGAATACTTC
>.|TRBD1|TRBJ1-5|TRBV27
CASSFGTGLGQPQHF
TGTGCCAGCAGTTTTGGGACAGGGTTGGGACAGCCCCAGCATTTT
>.|.|TRBJ1-5|TRBV3-1/TRBV3-2
CASSQGLYQPQHF
TGTGCCAGCAGCCAGGGACTATATCAGCCCCAGCATTTT
>once|.|TRBJ1-2|TRBV28
CASSLLNYGYTF
TGTGCCAGCAGTTTATTGAACTATGGCTACACCTTC
>.|.|TRBJ1-3|TRBV2
CASSEAEGGSLLFSGNTIYF
TGTGCCAGCAGTGAAGCAGAGGGTGGGTCCCTTCTCTTCTCTGGAAACACCATATATTTT
>.|TRBD2|TRBJ2-3|TRBV7-9
CASSSSGGPDTQYF
TGTGCCAGCAGCTCTAGCGGGGGGCCAGATACGCAGTATTTT
>.|.|TRBJ2-3|TRBV6-2/TRBV6-3
CASSEYRIDTQYF
TGTGCCAGCAGTGAGTACAGGATAGATACGCAGTATTTT
>.|TRBD1|TRBJ1-2|TRBV7-2
CASSLTTGWYYGYTF
TGTGCCAGCAGCTTAACGACAGGGTGGTACTATGGCTACACCTTC
>.|TRBD1|TRBJ2-2|TRBV6-2/TRBV6-3
CASSYEAGGPNTGELFF
TGTGCCAGCAGTTACGAAGCAGGGGGCCCTAACACCGGGGAGCTGTTTTTT
>.|.|TRBJ1-2|TRBV10-3
CAISSQLSNYGYTF
TGTGCCATCAGTTCACAGCTCTCTAACTATGGCTACACCTTC
>.|TRBD1|TRBJ1-5|TRBV9
CASSRGQVDQPQHF
TGTGCCAGCAGCCGGGGACAGGTAGATCAGCCCCAGCATTTT
>.|.|TRBJ1-2|TRBV11-1
CASSLGAAYGYTF
TGTGCCAGCAGCTTAGGGGCAGCCTATGGCTACACCTTC
>.|.|TRBJ2-1|TRBV7-2
CASSLYTSTGEQFF
TGTGCCAGCAGCTTATATACCTCCACGGGTGAGCAGTTCTTC
>.|TRBD1|TRBJ2-5|TRBV13
CASSPRTGLETQYF
TGTGCCAGCAGCCCCAGGACAGGGCTGGAGACCCAGTACTTC
>.|.|TRBJ1-5|TRBV6-2/TRBV6-3
CASSHKSWMADQPQHF
TGTGCCAGCAGCCACAAGTCTTGGATGGCGGATCAGCCCCAGCATTTT
>.|.|TRBJ2-2|TRBV5-1
CASSPGTRNTGELFF
TGCGCCAGCAGCCCCGGGACGCGGAACACCGGGGAGCTGTTTTTT
>.|.|TRBJ1-1|TRBV10-3
CAISDGTPEAFF
TGTGCCATCAGTGATGGGACCCCTGAAGCTTTCTTT
>.|.|TRBJ2-7|TRBV19
CASRGGVDYEQYF
TGTGCCAGTAGAGGGGGTGTCGACTACGAGCAGTACTTC
>.|.|TRBJ1-2|TRBV18
CASSPPFKATVYGYTF
TGTGCCAGCTCACCACCGTTTAAGGCAACCGTCTATGGCTACACCTTC
>.|.|TRBJ1-1|TRBV9
CASSRRANTEAFF
TGTGCCAGCAGTAGACGGGCGAACACTGAAGCTTTCTTT
>.|TRBD1|TRBJ1-4|TRBV7-2
CASSLVTGGVYTNEKLFF
TGTGCCAGCAGCTTGGTGACAGGGGGCGTATATACTAATGAAAAACTGTTTTTT
>.|.|TRBJ2-1|TRBV25-1
CASSEAGRLDEQFF
TGTGCCAGCAGTGAAGCGGGGCGTCTCGATGAGCAGTTCTTC
>once|TRBD2|TRBJ2-7|TRBV5-1
CASSSGLAGSHEQYF
TGCGCCAGCAGCTCCGGACTAGCGGGATCCCACGAGCAGTACTTC
>.|.|TRBJ2-3|TRBV28
CASSPSGLGTDTQYF
TGTGCCAGCAGCCCAAGCGGGTTAGGTACAGATACGCAGTATTTT
>.|.|TRBJ1-3|TRBV19
CASSELEISGNTIYF
TGTGCCAGTAGTGAGTTGGAGATCTCTGGAAACACCATATATTTT
>.|.|TRBJ2-1|TRBV6-2/TRBV6-3
CASSYLYRYNEQFF
TGTGCCAGCAGTTACTTATACAGGTACAATGAGCAGTTCTTC
>.|TRBD1|TRBJ1-6|TRBV2
CASKETGVFRSPLHF
TGTGCCAGCAAGGAGACAGGGGTCTTTCGATCACCCCTCCACTTT
>.|TRBD2|TRBJ2-7|TRBV11-2
CASSSRLAKTYEQYF
TGTGCCAGCAGCTCAAGACTAGCGAAGACCTACGAGCAGTACTTC
>.|.|TRBJ1-1|TRBV4-1
CASSLLRGVGQNTEAFF
TGCGCCAGCAGCCTTCTTAGAGGGGTGGGTCAGAACACTGAAGCTTTCTTT
>.|.|TRBJ2-1|TRBV12-3/TRBV12-4
CASSQNPQTQFF
TGTGCCAGCAGTCAAAATCCCCAGACTCAGTTCTTC
>.|.|TRBJ2-7|TRBV5-1
CASSLERGGTEYF
TGCGCCAGCAGCTTGGAGAGAGGCGGTACGGAGTACTTC
>.|.|TRBJ1-1|TRBV24-1
CATSGGARVTEAFF
TGTGCCACCAGTGGGGGGGCGCGGGTCACTGAAGCTTTCTTT
>.|TRBD2|TRBJ2-3|TRBV9
CASSATGLAGLDTQYF
TGTGCCAGCAGCGCGACCGGACTAGCGGGACTGGATACGCAGTATTTT
>.|.|TRBJ1-1|TRBV6-5
CASSYRARGTEAFF
TGTGCCAGCAGTTACCGGGCGCGGGGCACTGAAGCTTTCTTT
>.|.|TRBJ1-2|TRBV30
CARGGTNYGYTF
TGTGCCCGGGGTGGGACGAACTATGGCTACACCTTC
>.|.|TRBJ2-2|TRBV5-1
CASSPTLATGELFF
TGCGCCAGCAGTCCTACCCTGGCAACCGGGGAGCTGTTTTTT
>.|.|TRBJ1-1|TRBV9
CASSVGQRSEAFF
TGTGCCAGCAGCGTAGGGCAGAGAAGTGAAGCTTTCTTT